A selection of T cell receptor beta chains follows, all from one sample in a study of metastatic and nonmetastatic thyroid tumors. With MiXCR, TCRdb called clones anew from the PCR reads. Of about 59,000 clones in the sample, around 15% were seen once. Sequences were obtained from blood. These receptors all come from a male donor with papillary thyroid cancer or a benign thyroid nodule (not recorded which). Some clones in this sample may be carry-over from other donors' samples. The CDR3 runs from the conserved cysteine through the conserved F or W. Fields, in order: J gene, clone size, D gene, V gene, CDR3 DNA, CDR3 protein. D genes are given only for firm matches. The size of a clone is reported for some rows only, either as once, few or many, or as a class for expanded clones.

>TRBJ2-3|NA|TRBD2|TRBV19
TGTGCCGGACCTAGCGGGACGGGGGGGGATATGCAGTATTTT
CAGPSGTGGDMQYF
>TRBJ1-1|NA|NA|TRBV27
TGTGCCAGCAGCGCCTTTCAATCGAGCTCTGAAGCTTTCTTT
CASSAFQSSSEAFF
>TRBJ1-1|NA|NA|TRBV18
TGTGCCAGCTCACCTTGGGGTGACACTGAAGCTTTCTTT
CASSPWGDTEAFF
>TRBJ1-3|NA|NA|TRBV12-3/TRBV12-4
TGTGCCAGCAGTCCCCCCGGTGCCCCTGGAAACACCATATATTTT
CASSPPGAPGNTIYF
>TRBJ2-1|many|NA|TRBV19
TGTGCCAGTAGTACTGGGACGTTGGGGTCCAATGAGCAGTTCTTC
CASSTGTLGSNEQFF
>TRBJ1-2|many|TRBD1|TRBV28
TGTGCCAGCAGTCCCTCCGGGACAGACTATGGCTACACCTTC
CASSPSGTDYGYTF
>TRBJ2-7|few|TRBD1|TRBV6-2/TRBV6-3
TGTGCCAGCAAACCGGGACAGGGGGCTCGAGGCGAGCAGTACTTC
CASKPGQGARGEQYF
>TRBJ2-5|many|NA|TRBV11-2
TGTGCCAGCAGCCTGTTCGGGTTGGGGGCCTCCCAAGAGACCCAGTACTTC
CASSLFGLGASQETQYF
>TRBJ2-7|medium-sized|NA|TRBV6-1
TGTGCCAGCAGTGACAGGTTCTACGAGCAGTACTTC
CASSDRFYEQYF
>TRBJ2-3|many|TRBD2|TRBV27
TGTGCCAGCAGTTTATATCCCGTCGGGGCCTCGGGGGGGCTTGCAGATACGCAGTATTTT
CASSLYPVGASGGLADTQYF
>TRBJ1-2|NA|TRBD1|TRBV6-1
TGTGCCAGCTGGAACAGGGGGGGATCTTATGGCTACACCTTC
CASWNRGGSYGYTF
>TRBJ2-7|many|TRBD1|TRBV7-9
TGTGCCAGCAGCTTAGTGGGGACAGGGACCCTCGAGCAGTACTTC
CASSLVGTGTLEQYF
>TRBJ1-2|many|NA|TRBV7-8
TGTGCCAGCAGCTTGGGAGACTATGGCTACACCTTC
CASSLGDYGYTF
>TRBJ1-2|medium-sized|NA|TRBV12-3/TRBV12-4
TGTGCCAGCAGTTTCTCTAACTATGGCTACACCTTC
CASSFSNYGYTF
>TRBJ1-2|many|TRBD1|TRBV29-1
TGCAGCGTGGACAGGGACGCAACCAGGGGCTACACCTTC
CSVDRDATRGYTF
>TRBJ2-3|many|TRBD1|TRBV11-1
TGTGCCAGCAGCAACCCGGGACAGTCATCAGATACGCAGTATTTT
CASSNPGQSSDTQYF
>TRBJ2-7|many|TRBD1|TRBV19
TGTGCCAGTAGTAACCAGGGACAGGGTGCTGCCTACGAGCAGTACTTC
CASSNQGQGAAYEQYF
>TRBJ1-1|many|TRBD1|TRBV6-1
TGTGCCAGCAGTCGGGGACAGGGAGTGAACACTGAAGCTTTCTTT
CASSRGQGVNTEAFF
>TRBJ1-6|many|NA|TRBV7-6
TGTGCCAGCAGCTTAGGAGGAACGTCACCCCTCCACTTT
CASSLGGTSPLHF
>TRBJ2-2|many|NA|TRBV14
TGTGCCAGCAGCCAATCTATAACCGGGGAGCTGTTTTTT
CASSQSITGELFF
>TRBJ2-1|many|TRBD2|TRBV7-9
TGTGCCAGCCCTCCCGCCGGCGGGAGTGGTGAGCAGTTCTTC
CASPPAGGSGEQFF
>TRBJ2-1|many|NA|TRBV7-9
TGTGCCAGCAGCTTAGGGGAGGAGCAGTTCTTC
CASSLGEEQFF
>TRBJ2-7|few|TRBD1|TRBV28
TGTGCCAGCAGTCCGGGACAGGGTATCTACGAGCAGTACTTC
CASSPGQGIYEQYF
>TRBJ1-2|few|NA|TRBV6-1
TGTGCCAGCAGTGAAGGCGCAACGACCTATGGCTACACCTTC
CASSEGATTYGYTF
>TRBJ2-3|many|TRBD1|TRBV30
TGTGCCGGGACAGGGGGCGAATACCGTACGCAGTATTTT
CAGTGGEYRTQYF
>TRBJ1-1|many|NA|TRBV5-1
TGCGCCAGCAGCTTGGTAGGGGGGAACACTGAAGCTTTCTTT
CASSLVGGNTEAFF
>TRBJ1-2|many|NA|TRBV5-1
TGCGCCAGCAGCTTGGCCTTGGGCAGGGACTATAACTATGGCTACACCTTC
CASSLALGRDYNYGYTF
>TRBJ1-2|many|TRBD1|TRBV6-5
TGTGCCAGCAGTTACTCAGGACAGGGTATGGGCTACACCTTC
CASSYSGQGMGYTF
>TRBJ2-3|NA|TRBD2|TRBV5-1
TGCGCCAGCAGATTTGGACTAGCTATGACCGCAGATACGCAGTATTTT
CASRFGLAMTADTQYF
>TRBJ2-7|NA|TRBD2|TRBV28
TGTGCCAGCAGTACGTCACCGGCTCTGGGACTAGCGTTCTACGAGCAGTACTTC
CASSTSPALGLAFYEQYF
>TRBJ1-4|NA|NA|TRBV5-6
TGTGCCAGCAGTTTTGGGGGGGCTGGTAATGAAAAACTGTTTTTT
CASSFGGAGNEKLFF
>TRBJ1-4|NA|NA|TRBV30
TGTGCCACTAAGGGAGACGAAAAACTGTTTTTT
CATKGDEKLFF
>TRBJ2-3|many|TRBD1|TRBV18
TGTGCCAGCTCACCTCCGACAGGGGTGGATACGCAGTATTTT
CASSPPTGVDTQYF
>TRBJ1-5|many|NA|TRBV9
TGTGCCAGCAGCGTAGGGGGAAATAGCAATCAGCCCCAGCATTTT
CASSVGGNSNQPQHF
>TRBJ1-1|many|TRBD1|TRBV12-3/TRBV12-4
TGTGCCAGCAGATCGGGACAGCGGGGTTTGAGTAGCACTGAAGCTTTCTTT
CASRSGQRGLSSTEAFF
>TRBJ2-1|many|NA|TRBV27
TGTGCCAGCAGTTTATCGCCGCGGTGGCAGCAGTTCTTC
CASSLSPRWQQFF
>TRBJ2-5|few|TRBD2|TRBV7-2
TGTGCCAGCAGCTTAGTAGGACTAGTTCCAGAGACCCAGTACTTC
CASSLVGLVPETQYF